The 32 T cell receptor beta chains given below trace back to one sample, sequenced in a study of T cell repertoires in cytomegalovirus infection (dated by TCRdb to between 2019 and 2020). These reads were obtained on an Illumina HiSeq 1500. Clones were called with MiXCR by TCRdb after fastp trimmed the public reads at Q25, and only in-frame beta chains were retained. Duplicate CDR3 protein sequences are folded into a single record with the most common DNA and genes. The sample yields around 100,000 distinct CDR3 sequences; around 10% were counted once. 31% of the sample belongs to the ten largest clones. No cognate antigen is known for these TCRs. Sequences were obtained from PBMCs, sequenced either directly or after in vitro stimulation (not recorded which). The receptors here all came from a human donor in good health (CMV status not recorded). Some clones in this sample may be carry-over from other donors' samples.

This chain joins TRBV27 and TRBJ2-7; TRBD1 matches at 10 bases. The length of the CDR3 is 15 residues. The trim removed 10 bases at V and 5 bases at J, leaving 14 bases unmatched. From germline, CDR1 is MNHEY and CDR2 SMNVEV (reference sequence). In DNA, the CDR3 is TGTGCCACCTGTCCCCCGGGACAGGGGTTCCACGAGCAGTACTTC. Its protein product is CATCPPGQGFHEQYF.

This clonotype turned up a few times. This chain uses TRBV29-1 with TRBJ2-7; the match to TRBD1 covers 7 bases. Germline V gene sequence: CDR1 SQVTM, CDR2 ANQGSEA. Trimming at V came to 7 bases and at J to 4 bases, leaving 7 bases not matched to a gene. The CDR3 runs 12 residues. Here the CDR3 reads CSALTGSYEQYV. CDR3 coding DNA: TGCAGCGCCCTGACAGGGAGTTACGAGCAGTACGTC.

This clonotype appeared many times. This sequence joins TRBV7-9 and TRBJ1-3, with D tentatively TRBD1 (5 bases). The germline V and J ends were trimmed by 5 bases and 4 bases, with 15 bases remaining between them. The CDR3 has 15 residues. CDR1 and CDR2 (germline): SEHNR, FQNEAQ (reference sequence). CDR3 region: CASSPEGRAGNTIYF. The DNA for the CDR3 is TGTGCCAGCAGCCCAGAGGGGCGAGCAGGAAACACCATATATTTT.

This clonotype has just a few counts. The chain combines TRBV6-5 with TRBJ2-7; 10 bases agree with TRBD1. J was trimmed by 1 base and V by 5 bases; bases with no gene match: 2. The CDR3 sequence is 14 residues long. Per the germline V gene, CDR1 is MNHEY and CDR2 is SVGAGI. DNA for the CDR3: TGTGCCAGCAGTCGGACAGGGGGGTCCTACGAGCAGTACTTC. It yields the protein CASSRTGGSYEQYF.

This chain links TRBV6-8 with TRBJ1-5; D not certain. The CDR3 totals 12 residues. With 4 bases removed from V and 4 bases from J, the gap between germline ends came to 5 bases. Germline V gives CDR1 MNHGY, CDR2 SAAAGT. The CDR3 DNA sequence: TGTGCCAGCAGTTTAATGAATCAGCCCCAGCATTTT. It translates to CASSLMNQPQHF.

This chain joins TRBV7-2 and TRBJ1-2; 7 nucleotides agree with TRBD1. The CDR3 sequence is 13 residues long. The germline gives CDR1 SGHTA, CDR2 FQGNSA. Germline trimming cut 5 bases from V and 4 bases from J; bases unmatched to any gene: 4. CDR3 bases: TGTGCCAGCAGCGAAGGGACAGTCTATGGCTACACCTTC. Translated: CASSEGTVYGYTF.

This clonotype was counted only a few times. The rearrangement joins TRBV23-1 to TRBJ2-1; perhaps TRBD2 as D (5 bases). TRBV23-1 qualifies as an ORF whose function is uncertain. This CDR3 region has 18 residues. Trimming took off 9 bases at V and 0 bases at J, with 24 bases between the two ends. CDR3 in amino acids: CARNRFRPAESSYNEQFF. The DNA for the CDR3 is TGCGCCAGGAACCGCTTTAGGCCAGCGGAGAGCTCCTACAATGAGCAGTTCTTC.

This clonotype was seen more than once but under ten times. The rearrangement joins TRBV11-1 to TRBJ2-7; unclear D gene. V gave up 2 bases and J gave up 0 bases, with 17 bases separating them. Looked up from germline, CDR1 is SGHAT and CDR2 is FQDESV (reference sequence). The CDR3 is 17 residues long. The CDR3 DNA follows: TGTGCCAGCAGCTTAAGATTGTCCGGTCTCAGCTCCTACGAGCAGTACTTC. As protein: CASSLRLSGLSSYEQYF. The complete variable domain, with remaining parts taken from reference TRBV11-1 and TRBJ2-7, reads EAEVAQSPRYKITEKSQAVAFWCDPISGHATLYWYRQILGQGPELLVQFQDESVVDDSQLPKDRFSAERLKGVDSTLKIQPAELGDSAMYLCASSLRLSGLSSYEQYFGPGTRLTVT.

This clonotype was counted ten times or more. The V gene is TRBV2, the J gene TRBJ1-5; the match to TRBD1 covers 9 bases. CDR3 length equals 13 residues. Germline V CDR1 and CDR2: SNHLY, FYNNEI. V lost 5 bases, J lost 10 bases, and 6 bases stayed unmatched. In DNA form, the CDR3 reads TGTGCCAGCAGTAGGGGGACAGGGCCTCCCCAGCATTTT. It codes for CASSRGTGPPQHF.

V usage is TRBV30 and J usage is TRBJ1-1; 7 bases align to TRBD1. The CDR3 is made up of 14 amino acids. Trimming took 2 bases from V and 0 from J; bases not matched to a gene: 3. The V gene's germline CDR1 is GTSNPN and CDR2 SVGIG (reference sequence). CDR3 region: CAWSLGTVNTEAFF. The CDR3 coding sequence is TGTGCCTGGAGTCTCGGGACAGTGAACACTGAAGCTTTCTTT.

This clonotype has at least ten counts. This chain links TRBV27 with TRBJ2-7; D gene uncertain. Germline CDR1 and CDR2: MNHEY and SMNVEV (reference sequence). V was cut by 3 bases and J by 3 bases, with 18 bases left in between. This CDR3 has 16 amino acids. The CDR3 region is CASSFRPSLPNYEQYF. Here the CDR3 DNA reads TGTGCCAGCAGTTTCCGTCCCAGTCTCCCAAACTACGAGCAGTACTTC.

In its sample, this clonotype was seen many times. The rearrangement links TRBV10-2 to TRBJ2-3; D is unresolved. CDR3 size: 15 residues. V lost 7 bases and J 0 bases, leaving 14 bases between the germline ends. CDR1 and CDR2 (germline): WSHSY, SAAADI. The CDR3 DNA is TGCGCCAGCACTCGGGCGGAGTTAAGCACAGATACGCAGTATTTT. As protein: CASTRAELSTDTQYF.

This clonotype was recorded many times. CDR3 amino acids: CASSFWASGNTIYF. CDR3 nucleotide sequence: TGTGCCAGCAGTTTCTGGGCCTCTGGAAACACCATATATTTT. This chain links TRBV12-3 or TRBV12-4 with TRBJ1-3, with D unresolved. Trimming cost V 3 bases and J 0 bases, with 6 bases left between them. There are 14 residues in the CDR3.

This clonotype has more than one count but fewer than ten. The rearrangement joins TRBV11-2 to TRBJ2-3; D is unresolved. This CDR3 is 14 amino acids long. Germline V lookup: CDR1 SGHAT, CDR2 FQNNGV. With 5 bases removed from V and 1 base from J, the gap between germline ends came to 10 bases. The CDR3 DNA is TGTGCCAGCAGCCCCCGTCTTGGCACAGATACGCAGTATTTT. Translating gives CASSPRLGTDTQYF.

The CDR3 coding sequence is TGTGCCAGCAGGACGGGACAGGGAATGGGCGAGCAGTACGTC. This translates into CASRTGQGMGEQYV. The chain links TRBV27 to TRBJ2-7; 9 positions match TRBD1. The junction had 9 bases not matched to a gene; V was cut back by 6 bases and J by 6 bases. CDR1 is MNHEY and CDR2 is SMNVEV in the germline V gene (reference sequence). This CDR3 contains 14 residues.

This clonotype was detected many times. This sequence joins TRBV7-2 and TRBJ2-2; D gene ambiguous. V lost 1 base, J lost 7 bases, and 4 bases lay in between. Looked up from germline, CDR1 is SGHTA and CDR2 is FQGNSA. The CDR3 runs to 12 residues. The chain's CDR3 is CASSLEVGELFF. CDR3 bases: TGTGCCAGCAGCTTAGAAGTCGGGGAGCTGTTTTTT.

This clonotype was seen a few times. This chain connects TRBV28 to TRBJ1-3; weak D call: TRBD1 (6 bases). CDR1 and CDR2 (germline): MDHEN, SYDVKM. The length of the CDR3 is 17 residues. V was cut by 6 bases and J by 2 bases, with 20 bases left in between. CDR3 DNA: TGTGCCAGCAGCCGCACTTCTATGAGGACAGCTGGAAACACCATATATTTT. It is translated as CASSRTSMRTAGNTIYF.

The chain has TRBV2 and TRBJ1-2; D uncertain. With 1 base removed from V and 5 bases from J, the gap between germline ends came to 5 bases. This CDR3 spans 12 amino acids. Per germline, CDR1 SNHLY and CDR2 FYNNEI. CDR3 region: CASSEGQYGYTF. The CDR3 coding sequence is TGTGCCAGCAGTGAAGGGCAGTATGGCTACACCTTC. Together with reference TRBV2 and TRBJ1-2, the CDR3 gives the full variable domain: EPEVTQTPSHQVTQMGQEVILRCVPISNHLYFYWYRQILGQKVEFLVSFYNNEISEKSEIFDDQFSVERPDGSNFTLKIRSTKLEDSAMYFCASSEGQYGYTFGSGTRLTVV.

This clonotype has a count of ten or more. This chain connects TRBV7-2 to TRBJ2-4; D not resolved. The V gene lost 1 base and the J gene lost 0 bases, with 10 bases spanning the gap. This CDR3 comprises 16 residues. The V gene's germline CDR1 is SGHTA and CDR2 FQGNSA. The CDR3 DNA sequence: TGTGCCAGCAGCTTAGGGCCTACACTAGCCAAAAACATTCAGTACTTC. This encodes CASSLGPTLAKNIQYF. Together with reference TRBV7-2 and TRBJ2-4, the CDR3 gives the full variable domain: GAGVSQSPSNKVTEKGKDVELRCDPISGHTALYWYRQSLGQGLEFLIYFQGNSAPDKSGLPSDRFSAERTGGSVSTLTIQRTQQEDSAVYLCASSLGPTLAKNIQYFGAGTRLSVL.

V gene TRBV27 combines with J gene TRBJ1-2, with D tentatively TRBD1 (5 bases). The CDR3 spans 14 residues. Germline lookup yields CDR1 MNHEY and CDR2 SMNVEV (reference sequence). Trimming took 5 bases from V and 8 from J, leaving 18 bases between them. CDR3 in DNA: TGTGCCAGCAGTCCCGGGGCTGGGGCGGGGGGCTACACCTTC. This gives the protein CASSPGAGAGGYTF.

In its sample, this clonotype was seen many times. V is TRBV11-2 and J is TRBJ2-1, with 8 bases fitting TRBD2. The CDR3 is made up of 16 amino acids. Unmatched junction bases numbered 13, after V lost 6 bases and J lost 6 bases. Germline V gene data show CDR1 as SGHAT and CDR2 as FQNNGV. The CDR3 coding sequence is TGTGCCAGCAGTCTTAGGGGCCGGGAGGGCCTCAATGAGCAGTTCTTC. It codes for CASSLRGREGLNEQFF.

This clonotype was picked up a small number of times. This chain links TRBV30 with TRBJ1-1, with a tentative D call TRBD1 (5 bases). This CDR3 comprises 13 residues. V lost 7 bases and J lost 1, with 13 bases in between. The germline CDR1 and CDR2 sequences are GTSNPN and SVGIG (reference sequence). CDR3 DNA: TGTGCCTTAAAATGGGGGAGGAACACTGAAGCTTTCTTT. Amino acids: CALKWGRNTEAFF.

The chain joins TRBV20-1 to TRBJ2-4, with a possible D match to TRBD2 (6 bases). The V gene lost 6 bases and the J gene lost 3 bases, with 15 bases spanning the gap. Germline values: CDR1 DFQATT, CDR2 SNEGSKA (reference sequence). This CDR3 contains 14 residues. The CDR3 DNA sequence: TGCAGTGCAGAGGAGGGGACGGTCAAAAACATTCAGTACTTC. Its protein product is CSAEEGTVKNIQYF.

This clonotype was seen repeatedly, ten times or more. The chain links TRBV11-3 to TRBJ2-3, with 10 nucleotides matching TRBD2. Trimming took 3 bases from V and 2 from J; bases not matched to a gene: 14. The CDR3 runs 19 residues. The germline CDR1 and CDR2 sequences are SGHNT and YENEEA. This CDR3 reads CASSFNLRLAGGYTDTQYF. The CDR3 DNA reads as TGTGCCAGCAGCTTTAACTTGAGGTTAGCGGGAGGTTACACAGATACGCAGTATTTT.

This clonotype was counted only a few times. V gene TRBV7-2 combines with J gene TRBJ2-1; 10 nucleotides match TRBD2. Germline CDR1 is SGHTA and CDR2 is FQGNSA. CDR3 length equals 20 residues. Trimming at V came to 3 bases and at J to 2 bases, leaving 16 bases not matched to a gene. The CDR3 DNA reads TGTGCCAGCAGCTTGCCCGATTGGACTAGCGGTGTGAGGACCTACAATGAGCAGTTCTTC. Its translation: CASSLPDWTSGVRTYNEQFF.

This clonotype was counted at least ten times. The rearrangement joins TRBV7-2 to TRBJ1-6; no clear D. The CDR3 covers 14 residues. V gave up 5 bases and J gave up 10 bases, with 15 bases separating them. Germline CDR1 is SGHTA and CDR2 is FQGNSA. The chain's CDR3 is CASSLSTVLSPLHF. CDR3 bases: TGTGCCAGCAGCCTATCAACAGTTTTATCACCCCTCCACTTT.

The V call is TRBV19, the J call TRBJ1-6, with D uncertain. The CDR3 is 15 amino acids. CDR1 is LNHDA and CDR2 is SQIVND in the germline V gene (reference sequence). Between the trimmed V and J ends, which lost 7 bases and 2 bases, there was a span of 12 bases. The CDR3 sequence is CASIATETYNSPLHF. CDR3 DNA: TGTGCCAGTATTGCGACGGAGACCTATAATTCACCCCTCCACTTT.

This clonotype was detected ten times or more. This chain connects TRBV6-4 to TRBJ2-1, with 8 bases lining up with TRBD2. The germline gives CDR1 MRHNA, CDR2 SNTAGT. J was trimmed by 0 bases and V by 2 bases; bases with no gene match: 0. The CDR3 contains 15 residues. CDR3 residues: CASSDTSGSYNEQFF. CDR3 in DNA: TGTGCCAGCAGTGACACTAGCGGCTCCTACAATGAGCAGTTCTTC.

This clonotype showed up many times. The CDR3 region has the DNA TGTGCCAGCAGTCCAGGGACTAGCGGGCTTCTCACAGATACGCAGTATTTT. As protein: CASSPGTSGLLTDTQYF. The chain has TRBV6-1 and TRBJ2-3; 12 bases are a match to TRBD2. The CDR3 sequence is 17 residues long. CDR1 and CDR2 from the germline V gene are MNHNS and SASEGT. V was clipped by 5 bases and J by 2 bases; unmatched bases: 8.

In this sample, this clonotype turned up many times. The CDR3 here is CASSWTTGGNSPLHF. CDR3 DNA: TGTGCCAGCAGCTGGACTACAGGGGGGAATTCACCCCTCCACTTT. The V call is TRBV11-2, the J call TRBJ1-6; 8 nucleotides line up with TRBD1. Trimming removed 4 bases from V and 7 bases from J; junction bases left unmatched: 6. CDR1 is SGHAT, CDR2 FQNNGV, per germline. CDR3 length: 15 amino acids. Combining the CDR3 with reference TRBV11-2 and TRBJ1-6 gives the whole variable domain EAGVAQSPRYKIIEKRQSVAFWCNPISGHATLYWYQQILGQGPKLLIQFQNNGVVDDSQLPKDRFSAERLKGVDSTLKIQPAKLEDSAVYLCASSWTTGGNSPLHFGNGTRLTVT.

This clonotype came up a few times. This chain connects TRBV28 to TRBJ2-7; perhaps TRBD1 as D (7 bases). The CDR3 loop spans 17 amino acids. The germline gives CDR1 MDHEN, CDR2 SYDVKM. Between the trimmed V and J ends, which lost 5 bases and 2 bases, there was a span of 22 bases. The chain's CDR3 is CASSAARRGLYTYEQYV. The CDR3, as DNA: TGTGCCAGCAGTGCCGCCAGGAGGGGGCTATATACCTACGAGCAGTACGTC.

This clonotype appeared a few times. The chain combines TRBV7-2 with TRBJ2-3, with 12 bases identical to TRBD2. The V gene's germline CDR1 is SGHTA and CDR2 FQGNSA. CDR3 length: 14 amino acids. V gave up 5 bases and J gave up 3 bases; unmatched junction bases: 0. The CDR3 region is CASSTSGRTDTQYF. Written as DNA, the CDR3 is TGTGCCAGCAGCACTAGCGGGAGGACAGATACGCAGTATTTT. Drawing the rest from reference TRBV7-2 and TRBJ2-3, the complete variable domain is GAGVSQSPSNKVTEKGKDVELRCDPISGHTALYWYRQSLGQGLEFLIYFQGNSAPDKSGLPSDRFSAERTGGSVSTLTIQRTQQEDSAVYLCASSTSGRTDTQYFGPGTRLTVL.